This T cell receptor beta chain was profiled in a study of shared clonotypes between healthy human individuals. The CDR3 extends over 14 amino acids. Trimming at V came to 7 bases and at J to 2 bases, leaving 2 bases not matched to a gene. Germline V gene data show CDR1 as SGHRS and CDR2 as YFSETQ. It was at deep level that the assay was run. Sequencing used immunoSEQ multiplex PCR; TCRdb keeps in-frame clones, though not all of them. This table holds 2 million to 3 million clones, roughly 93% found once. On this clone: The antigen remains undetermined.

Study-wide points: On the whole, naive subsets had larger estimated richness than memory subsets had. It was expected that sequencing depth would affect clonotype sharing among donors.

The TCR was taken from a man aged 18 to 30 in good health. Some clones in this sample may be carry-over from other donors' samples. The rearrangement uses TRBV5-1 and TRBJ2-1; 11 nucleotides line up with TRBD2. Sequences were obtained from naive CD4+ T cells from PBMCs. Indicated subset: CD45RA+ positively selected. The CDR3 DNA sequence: TGCGCCAGCCAGACTAGCGGGACCTACAATGAGCAGTTCTTC. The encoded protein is CASQTSGTYNEQFF.